Shown below are 16 T cell receptor beta chains from a single sample sequenced in a study of T cell repertoires in cytomegalovirus infection. TCRdb re-analysed the reads in MiXCR, keeping a single row per CDR3 protein. The table lists 300,000 to 400,000 distinct CDR3 sequences, 15% to 20% of them singletons. Source material: PBMCs. All receptors derive from a human donor in good health (CMV status not recorded). Some clones in this sample may be carry-over from other donors' samples.

This clonotype was found many times. The genes are TRBV28 and TRBJ1-1; D is undetermined. Per the germline V gene, CDR1 is MDHEN and CDR2 is SYDVKM. This CDR3 has 14 amino acids. Trimming shortened V by 7 bases and J by 0 bases, and 12 bases separated the two germline ends. The CDR3 bases are TGTGCCAGCATCTTATCGGACCTGAACACTGAAGCTTTCTTT. The encoded protein is CASILSDLNTEAFF.

The rearrangement links TRBV4-1 to TRBJ1-2, with D unclear. This CDR3 region has 14 residues. Germline V gene sequence: CDR1 MGHRA, CDR2 YSYEKL. The V gene lost 1 base and the J gene lost 2 bases, with 8 bases spanning the gap. As DNA, the CDR3 is TGCGCCAGCAGCCAAGGACCCGACAACTATGGCTACACCTTC. Translating gives CASSQGPDNYGYTF.

This clonotype was picked up many times. The V gene is TRBV7-2, the J gene TRBJ2-4, with 7 bases aligning to TRBD1. The CDR3 is made up of 17 amino acids. V was clipped by 2 bases and J by 3 bases; unmatched bases: 10. CDR1 is SGHTA and CDR2 is FQGNSA in the germline V gene. For the CDR3, the DNA is TGTGCCAGCAGCTTAAGGCATAACCGGGACAGCAAAAACATTCAGTACTTC. Its protein is CASSLRHNRDSKNIQYF.

V gene TRBV12-3 or TRBV12-4 combines with J gene TRBJ2-6; 10 bases match TRBD1. This CDR3 has 17 residues. J lost 2 bases, V lost 7 bases, and 8 bases had no gene match. As DNA, the CDR3 is TGTGCCAGCACTCCAGGACAGGGGGTCGCTGGGGCCAACGTCCTGACTTTC. As protein: CASTPGQGVAGANVLTF.

This clonotype was counted ten times or more. The V gene is TRBV11-2, the J gene TRBJ1-3; 7 nucleotides match TRBD1. V gave up 3 bases and J gave up 0 bases; unmatched junction bases: 2. This CDR3 spans 15 amino acids. CDR1 and CDR2 (germline): SGHAT, FQNNGV. CDR3 sequence (DNA): TGTGCCAGCAGCTTTCGACAGGGCTCTGGAAACACCATATATTTT. It specifies CASSFRQGSGNTIYF. The full variable domain, completed using reference TRBV11-2 and TRBJ1-3, is EAGVAQSPRYKIIEKRQSVAFWCNPISGHATLYWYQQILGQGPKLLIQFQNNGVVDDSQLPKDRFSAERLKGVDSTLKIQPAKLEDSAVYLCASSFRQGSGNTIYFGEGSWLTVV.

V and J are TRBV7-2 and TRBJ1-1; D possibly corresponds to TRBD1 (5 bases). Germline loops: CDR1 SGHTA, CDR2 FQGNSA. The CDR3 is made up of 15 amino acids. Trimming cost V 2 bases and J 6 bases, with 16 bases left between them. CDR3 sequence reads: CASSLLGGLGAEAFF. The CDR3 bases are TGTGCCAGCAGCTTATTGGGCGGCCTGGGGGCTGAAGCTTTCTTT. The full variable domain, rest sourced from reference TRBV7-2 and TRBJ1-1, is GAGVSQSPSNKVTEKGKDVELRCDPISGHTALYWYRQSLGQGLEFLIYFQGNSAPDKSGLPSDRFSAERTGGSVSTLTIQRTQQEDSAVYLCASSLLGGLGAEAFFGQGTRLTVV.

This clonotype was counted many times. The chain recombines TRBV7-2 with TRBJ2-3; D tentatively reads TRBD1 or TRBD2 (6 bases each). The CDR3 length is 17 residues. Trimming pared 5 bases from V and 1 base from J, leaving 19 bases between. Germline CDR1 SGHTA, CDR2 FQGNSA. The CDR3 sequence: CASSPYASGAGTDTQYF. Here the CDR3 DNA reads TGTGCCAGCAGCCCCTACGCTTCGGGGGCCGGCACAGATACGCAGTATTTT. Filled out from reference TRBV7-2 and TRBJ2-3, the complete variable domain reads GAGVSQSPSNKVTEKGKDVELRCDPISGHTALYWYRQSLGQGLEFLIYFQGNSAPDKSGLPSDRFSAERTGGSVSTLTIQRTQQEDSAVYLCASSPYASGAGTDTQYFGPGTRLTVL.

Only a few counts were recorded for this clonotype. The rearrangement links TRBV6-6 to TRBJ2-4; no reliable D call. Germline V gene sequence: CDR1 MNHNY, CDR2 SVGAGI (reference sequence). V lost 6 bases to trimming and J lost 0 bases, with 15 bases between them. The CDR3 runs 16 residues. The DNA of the CDR3 is TGTGCCAGCAGCCCGGACGGAATCCTAGCCAAAAACATTCAGTACTTC. Translated: CASSPDGILAKNIQYF.

This clonotype has at least ten counts. The chain employs TRBV7-9 and TRBJ2-1; 9 nucleotides align to TRBD2. This CDR3 contains 15 residues. Germline V lookup: CDR1 SEHNR, CDR2 FQNEAQ (reference sequence). Losses at the gene ends were 4 bases for V and 7 bases for J; bases not matched to a gene: 8. The CDR3 DNA reads TGTGCCAGCAGCTCCCCGGGACTAGCTGGTAATGAGCAGTTCTTC. This translates into CASSSPGLAGNEQFF.

This clonotype appeared a single time. The chain links TRBV20-1 to TRBJ2-3; D unresolved. This CDR3 is built from 14 residues. Per germline, CDR1 DFQATT and CDR2 SNEGSKA (reference sequence). V gave up 3 bases and J gave up 2 bases, with 12 bases separating them. The CDR3 sequence: CSASFSTHTDTQYF. In nucleotides, the CDR3 is TGCAGTGCTAGCTTTAGCACCCACACAGATACGCAGTATTTT.

This clonotype was recorded many times. This chain links TRBV12-3 or TRBV12-4 with TRBJ1-2, with 9 bases that match TRBD1. V lost 7 bases and J lost 12; bases outside the gene matches: 6. CDR3 size: 11 residues. The CDR3 region is CASKGTGLDTF. Written as DNA, the CDR3 is TGTGCCAGCAAGGGGACAGGGCTCGACACCTTC.

V usage is TRBV4-1 and J usage is TRBJ1-5; no clear D gene. Germline assignment: CDR1 MGHRA and CDR2 YSYEKL. V was shortened by 0 bases and J by 4 bases, with 13 bases between the two germline ends. The CDR3 length is 16 residues. The CDR3 sequence: CASSQEYGKSNQPQHF. In nucleotides, the CDR3 is TGCGCCAGCAGCCAAGAGTACGGGAAGAGTAATCAGCCCCAGCATTTT.

The rearrangement uses TRBV7-2 and TRBJ2-3, with TRBD2 identical over 12 bases. The germline gives CDR1 SGHTA, CDR2 FQGNSA. This CDR3 spans 19 amino acids. V was pared by 2 bases and J by 2 bases, with 11 bases of the junction left unmatched. The CDR3 reads CASSLLPSGGAGHTDTQYF. As DNA, the CDR3 is TGTGCCAGCAGCTTATTGCCTAGCGGGGGGGCCGGGCACACAGATACGCAGTATTTT.

This clonotype was counted only a few times. V gene TRBV7-2 combines with J gene TRBJ2-7; D uncertain. This CDR3 spans 13 amino acids. Germline-derived CDR1 and CDR2 are SGHTA and FQGNSA. V was trimmed by 5 bases and J by 6 bases, leaving 14 bases between them. This CDR3 reads CASSPSGTSEQYF. CDR3 coding DNA: TGTGCCAGCAGCCCCTCAGGAACTTCCGAGCAGTACTTC.

This clonotype was seen only a few times. The chain carries TRBV19 and TRBJ2-6, with unresolved D. Germline V gene lookup returns CDR1 LNHDA and CDR2 SQIVND (reference sequence). CDR3 length equals 14 residues. The germline V and J ends were trimmed by 6 bases and 2 bases, with 8 bases remaining between them. The CDR3 sequence: CASSFVTGANVLTF. CDR3 nucleotide sequence: TGTGCCAGTAGCTTCGTAACTGGGGCCAACGTCCTGACTTTC.

The V call is TRBV6-2 or TRBV6-3, the J call TRBJ2-3; 7 nucleotides agree with TRBD2. This CDR3 is 15 amino acids long. Germline V gene sequence: CDR1 MNHEY, CDR2 SVGEGT. Trimming took 7 bases from V and 1 from J; bases not matched to a gene: 8. In DNA form, the CDR3 reads TGTGCCAGCACACCCGGGAGGCGTCGCACAGATACGCAGTATTTT. Translation: CASTPGRRRTDTQYF.